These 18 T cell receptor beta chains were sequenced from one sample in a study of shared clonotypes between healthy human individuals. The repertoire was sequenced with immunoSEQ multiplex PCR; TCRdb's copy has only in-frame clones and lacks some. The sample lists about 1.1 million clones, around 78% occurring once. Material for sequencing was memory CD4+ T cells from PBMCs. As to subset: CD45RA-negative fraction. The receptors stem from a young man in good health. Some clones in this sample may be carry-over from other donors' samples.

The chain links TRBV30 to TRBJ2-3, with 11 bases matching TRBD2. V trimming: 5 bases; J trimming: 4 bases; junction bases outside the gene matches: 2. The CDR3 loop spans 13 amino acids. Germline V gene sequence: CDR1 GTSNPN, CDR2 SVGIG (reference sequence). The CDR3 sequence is CAWGLAGPDTQYF. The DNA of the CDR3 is TGTGCCTGGGGACTAGCGGGCCCAGATACGCAGTATTTT.

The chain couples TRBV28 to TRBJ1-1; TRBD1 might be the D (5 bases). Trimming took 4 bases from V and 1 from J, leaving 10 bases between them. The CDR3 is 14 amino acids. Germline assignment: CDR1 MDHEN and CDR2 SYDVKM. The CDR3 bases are TGTGCCAGCAGTTCCGTTGGGGGGAACACTGAAGCTTTCTTT. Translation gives CASSSVGGNTEAFF.

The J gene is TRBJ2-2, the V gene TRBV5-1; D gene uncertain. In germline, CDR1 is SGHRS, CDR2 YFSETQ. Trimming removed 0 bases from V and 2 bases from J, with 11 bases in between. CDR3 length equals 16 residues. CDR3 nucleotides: TGCGCCAGCAGCTTGGCCGCGCGGAGAAACACCGGGGAGCTGTTTTTT. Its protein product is CASSLAARRNTGELFF.

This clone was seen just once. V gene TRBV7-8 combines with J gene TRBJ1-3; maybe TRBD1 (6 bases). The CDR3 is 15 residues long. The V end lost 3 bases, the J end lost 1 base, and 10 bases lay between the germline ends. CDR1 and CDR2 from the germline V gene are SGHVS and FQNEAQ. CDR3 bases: TGTGCCAGCAGCTTGCGGAGGGGGTCTGGAAACACCATATATTTT. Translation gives CASSLRRGSGNTIYF.

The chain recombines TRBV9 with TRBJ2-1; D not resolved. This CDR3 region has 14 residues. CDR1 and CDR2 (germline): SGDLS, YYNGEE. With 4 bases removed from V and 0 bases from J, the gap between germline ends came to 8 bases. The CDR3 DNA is TGTGCCAGCAGCCTTCAAGGCTCCTACAATGAGCAGTTCTTC. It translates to CASSLQGSYNEQFF.

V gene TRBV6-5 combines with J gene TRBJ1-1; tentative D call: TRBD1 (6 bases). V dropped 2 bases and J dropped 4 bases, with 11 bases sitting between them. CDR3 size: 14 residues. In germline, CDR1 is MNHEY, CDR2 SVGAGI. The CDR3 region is CASSYEGVATEAFF. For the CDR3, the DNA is TGTGCCAGCAGTTACGAGGGGGTGGCCACTGAAGCTTTCTTT.

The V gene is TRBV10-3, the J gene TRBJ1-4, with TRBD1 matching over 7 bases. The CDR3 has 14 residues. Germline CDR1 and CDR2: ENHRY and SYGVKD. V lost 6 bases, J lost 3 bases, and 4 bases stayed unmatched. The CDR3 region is CAIRQGLANEKLFF. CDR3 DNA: TGTGCCATCAGACAGGGGTTAGCTAATGAAAAACTGTTTTTT.

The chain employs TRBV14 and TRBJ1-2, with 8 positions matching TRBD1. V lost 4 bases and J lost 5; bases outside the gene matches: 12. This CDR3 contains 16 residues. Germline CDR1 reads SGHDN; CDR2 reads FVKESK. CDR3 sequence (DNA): TGTGCCAGCAGCCTAGACTCGACAGGGGCCGGGTATGGCTACACCTTC. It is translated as CASSLDSTGAGYGYTF. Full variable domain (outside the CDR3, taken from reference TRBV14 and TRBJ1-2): EAGVTQFPSHSVIEKGQTVTLRCDPISGHDNLYWYRRVMGKEIKFLLHFVKESKQDESGMPNNRFLAERTGGTYSTLKVQPAELEDSGVYFCASSLDSTGAGYGYTFGSGTRLTVV.

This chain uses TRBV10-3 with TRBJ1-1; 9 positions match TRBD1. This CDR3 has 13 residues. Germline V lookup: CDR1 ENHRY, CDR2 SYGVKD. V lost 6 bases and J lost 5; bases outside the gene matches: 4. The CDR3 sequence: CAISLDRGTEAFF. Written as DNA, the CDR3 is TGTGCCATCAGCCTGGACAGGGGAACTGAAGCTTTCTTT.

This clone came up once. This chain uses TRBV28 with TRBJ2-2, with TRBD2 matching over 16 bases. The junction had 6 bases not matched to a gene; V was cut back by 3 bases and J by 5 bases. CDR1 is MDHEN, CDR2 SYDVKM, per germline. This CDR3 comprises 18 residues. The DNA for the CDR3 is TGTGCCAGCAGTTTCGGGACTAGCGGGAGGGGGGTTACCGGGGAGCTGTTTTTT. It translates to CASSFGTSGRGVTGELFF.

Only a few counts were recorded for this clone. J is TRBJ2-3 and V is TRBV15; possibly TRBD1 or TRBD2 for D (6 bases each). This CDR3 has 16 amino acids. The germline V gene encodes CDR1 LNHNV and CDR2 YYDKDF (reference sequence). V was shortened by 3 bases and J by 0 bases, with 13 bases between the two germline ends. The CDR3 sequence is CATSSMTGASTDTQYF. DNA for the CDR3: TGTGCCACCAGCAGCATGACGGGGGCTAGCACAGATACGCAGTATTTT.

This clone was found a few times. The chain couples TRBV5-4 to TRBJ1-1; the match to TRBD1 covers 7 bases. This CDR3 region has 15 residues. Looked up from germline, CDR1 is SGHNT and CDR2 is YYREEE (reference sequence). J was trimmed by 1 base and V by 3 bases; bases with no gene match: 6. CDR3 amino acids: CASSYGTVQNTEAFF. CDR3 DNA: TGTGCCAGCAGCTACGGGACAGTTCAGAACACTGAAGCTTTCTTT.

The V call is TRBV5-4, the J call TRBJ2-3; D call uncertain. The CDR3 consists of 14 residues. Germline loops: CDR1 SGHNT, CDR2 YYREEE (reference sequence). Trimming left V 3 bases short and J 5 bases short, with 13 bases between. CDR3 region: CASSYKDGVDTQYF. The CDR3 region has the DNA TGTGCCAGCAGCTATAAGGACGGAGTAGATACGCAGTATTTT.

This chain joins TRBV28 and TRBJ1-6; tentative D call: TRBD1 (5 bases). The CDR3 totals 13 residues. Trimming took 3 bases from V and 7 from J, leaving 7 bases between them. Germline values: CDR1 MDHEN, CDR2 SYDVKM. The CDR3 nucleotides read TGTGCCAGCAGTTTTCGGGGGAATTCACCCCTCCACTTT. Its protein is CASSFRGNSPLHF.

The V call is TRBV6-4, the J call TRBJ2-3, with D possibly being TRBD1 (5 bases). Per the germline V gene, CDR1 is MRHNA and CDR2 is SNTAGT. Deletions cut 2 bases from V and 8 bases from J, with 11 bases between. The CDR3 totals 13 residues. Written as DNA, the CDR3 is TGTGCCAGCAGTGACCCACCCCAGGGTACGCAGTATTTT. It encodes CASSDPPQGTQYF.

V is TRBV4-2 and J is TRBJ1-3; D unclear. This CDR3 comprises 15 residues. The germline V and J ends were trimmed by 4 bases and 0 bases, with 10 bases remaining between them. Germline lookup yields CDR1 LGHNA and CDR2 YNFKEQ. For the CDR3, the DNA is TGTGCCAGCAGCCCAGTTCCCGACTCTGGAAACACCATATATTTT. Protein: CASSPVPDSGNTIYF.

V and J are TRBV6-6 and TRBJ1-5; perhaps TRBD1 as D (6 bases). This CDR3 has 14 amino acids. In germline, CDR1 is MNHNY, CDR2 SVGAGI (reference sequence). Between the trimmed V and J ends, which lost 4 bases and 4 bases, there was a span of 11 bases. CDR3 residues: CASSSWTANQPQHF. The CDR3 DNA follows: TGTGCCAGCAGTTCCTGGACAGCTAATCAGCCCCAGCATTTT.

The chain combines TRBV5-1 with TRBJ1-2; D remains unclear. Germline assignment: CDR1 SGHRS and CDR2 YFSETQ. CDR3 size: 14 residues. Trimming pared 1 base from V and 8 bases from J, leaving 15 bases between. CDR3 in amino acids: CASSLNIGFGGYTF. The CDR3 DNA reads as TGCGCCAGCAGCTTGAATATCGGGTTTGGGGGCTACACCTTC. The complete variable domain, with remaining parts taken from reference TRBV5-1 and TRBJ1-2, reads KAGVTQTPRYLIKTRGQQVTLSCSPISGHRSVSWYQQTPGQGLQFLFEYFSETQRNKGNFPGRFSGRQFSNSRSEMNVSTLELGDSALYLCASSLNIGFGGYTFGSGTRLTVV.